The 18 T cell receptor beta chains presented below share a single source sample, sequenced in a study of cytomegalovirus exposure and HLA in healthy donors. Primers included in the PCR were 60 Vbeta and 13 Jbeta primers. The assay was immunoSEQ multiplex PCR, and TCRdb's table has in-frame clones only and misses some. The sample records 150,000 to 200,000 clones, about 76% being singletons. Sequenced material: PBMCs. Receptors originate from a female donor in good health and CMV-seronegative.

Concerning this clone itself: At one boundary the junction diverges from the germline segment, which might be a read error. The rearrangement links TRBV7-3 to TRBJ2-7, with 9 bases identical to TRBD1. CDR3 length equals 16 residues. Per germline, CDR1 SGHTA and CDR2 FQGTGA. The CDR3 region is CASSSQGAHPPYEQYF. The CDR3 region has the DNA TGTGCCAGTAGCTCACAGGGGGCGCACCCCCCCTACGAGCAGTACTTC.

The chain couples TRBV10-3 to TRBJ1-2, with D perhaps matching TRBD1 (5 bases). Trimming shortened V by 6 bases and J by 6 bases, and 14 bases separated the two germline ends. Germline V gene sequence: CDR1 ENHRY, CDR2 SYGVKD. The CDR3 totals 13 residues. CDR3: CAIRSGQRNGYTF. The DNA of the CDR3 is TGTGCCATCAGGTCTGGACAAAGGAATGGCTACACCTTC.

This clone was detected a few times. The chain links TRBV18 to TRBJ2-1; a weak D match, TRBD1 (6 bases). CDR1 is KGHSH, CDR2 LQKENI, per germline. This CDR3 region has 13 residues. V dropped 8 bases and J dropped 7 bases, with 15 bases sitting between them. The CDR3 loop reads CASTREQGNEQFF. DNA of the CDR3: TGTGCCAGCACCAGGGAACAGGGAAATGAGCAGTTCTTC.

There are a few counts of this clone. The genes are TRBV2 and TRBJ1-4; 8 bases match TRBD1. V shed 7 bases, J shed 0 bases, and the junction held 7 bases outside the gene matches. Germline values: CDR1 SNHLY, CDR2 FYNNEI. This CDR3 comprises 16 residues. Here the CDR3 reads CASNRQGPATNEKLFF. DNA for the CDR3: TGTGCCAGCAACAGACAGGGGCCTGCAACTAATGAAAAACTGTTTTTT.

This clone is deemed medium-sized. Additional DNA sequences in this sample encode the identical CDR3. The chain uses TRBV13 and TRBJ2-7, with 7 bases identical to TRBD1. Per the germline V gene, CDR1 is PRHDT and CDR2 is FYEKMQ (reference sequence). Trimming removed 2 bases from V and 0 bases from J; junction bases left unmatched: 4. This CDR3 spans 15 amino acids. DNA of the CDR3: TGTGCCAGCAGCTTACGACAGGGTAACTCCTACGAGCAGTACTTC. Translation gives CASSLRQGNSYEQYF.

This clone was observed a few times. The V and J genes are TRBV28 and TRBJ1-6; D is unclear. The CDR3 spans 12 residues. CDR1 and CDR2 (germline): MDHEN, SYDVKM. Between the trimmed V and J ends, which lost 3 bases and 10 bases, there was a span of 7 bases. In DNA, the CDR3 is TGTGCCAGCAGTTTCCTGACATCACCCCTCCACTTT. This translates into CASSFLTSPLHF.

CDR3 in amino acids: CASSALTSGGAGDTQYF. In DNA form, the CDR3 reads TGTGCCAGCAGTGCCCTAACTAGCGGGGGGGCCGGCGATACGCAGTATTTT. The chain employs TRBV2 and TRBJ2-3, with TRBD2 matching 13 bases. Germline values: CDR1 SNHLY, CDR2 FYNNEI. The CDR3 loop spans 17 amino acids. V trimming: 4 bases; J trimming: 6 bases; junction bases outside the gene matches: 10.

V usage is TRBV6-1 and J usage is TRBJ1-5; D may be TRBD1 (6 bases). Trimming pared 6 bases from V and 1 base from J, leaving 13 bases between. CDR3 size: 15 residues. The germline V gene has CDR1 MNHNS and CDR2 SASEGT. The CDR3 nucleotides read TGTGCCAGCAGGAGGGGGATCCTAAGCAATCAGCCCCAGCATTTT. Translation: CASRRGILSNQPQHF.

As DNA, the CDR3 is TGTGCCAGCAGCACCCTGGGGGCTAGCGGGGCCCTCTCCTACGAGCAGTACTTC. Protein sequence: CASSTLGASGALSYEQYF. V gene TRBV5-6 combines with J gene TRBJ2-7, with 9 nucleotides matching TRBD2. The germline CDR1 and CDR2 sequences are SGHDT and YYEEEE. This CDR3 region has 18 residues. V was pared by 4 bases and J by 0 bases, with 14 bases of the junction left unmatched. Based on the CDR3 plus reference TRBV5-6 and TRBJ2-7, the full variable domain is DAGVTQSPTHLIKTRGQQVTLRCSPKSGHDTVSWYQQALGQGPQFIFQYYEEEERQRGNFPDRFSGHQFPNYSSELNVNALLLGDSALYLCASSTLGASGALSYEQYFGPGTRLTVT.

This clone showed up many times. V and J are TRBV6-5 and TRBJ1-1; D is unresolved. The CDR3 loop spans 14 amino acids. Looked up from germline, CDR1 is MNHEY and CDR2 is SVGAGI. Trimming pared 2 bases from V and 0 bases from J, leaving 7 bases between. CDR3 protein: CASSYRSMNTEAFF. CDR3 sequence (DNA): TGTGCCAGCAGTTACCGGAGCATGAACACTGAAGCTTTCTTT.

The chain uses TRBV7-9 and TRBJ1-2; D perhaps matches TRBD1 (5 bases). The V gene's germline CDR1 is SEHNR and CDR2 FQNEAQ (reference sequence). The CDR3 loop spans 13 amino acids. Trimming stripped 4 bases from V and 4 bases from J, with 10 bases between. CDR3 nucleotides: TGTGCCAGCAGCTCAACAGGAACCTATGGCTACACCTTC. Encoded protein: CASSSTGTYGYTF.

V is TRBV25-1 and J is TRBJ2-7; a weak D match, TRBD2 (6 bases). The CDR3 contains 12 residues. V shed 5 bases and J shed 3 bases, with 8 bases lying between them. Germline CDR1 MGHDK, CDR2 SYGVNS. This CDR3 reads CASSNGGYEQYF. DNA for the CDR3: TGTGCCAGCAGTAACGGGGGCTACGAGCAGTACTTC.

The chain couples TRBV11-2 to TRBJ2-1; weak D call: TRBD2 (6 bases). V was clipped by 4 bases and J by 0 bases, with 16 bases between them. The CDR3 has 17 amino acids. Germline-derived CDR1 and CDR2 are SGHAT and FQNNGV. This CDR3 is CASSSWETGSSYNEQFF. In nucleotides, the CDR3 is TGTGCCAGCAGCTCCTGGGAGACCGGGAGCTCCTACAATGAGCAGTTCTTC.

This sequence joins TRBV13 and TRBJ1-1; 10 bases align to TRBD1. Germline CDR1 PRHDT, CDR2 FYEKMQ (reference sequence). There are 16 residues in the CDR3. With V trimmed by 1 base and J by 5 bases, 7 bases remained unmatched. CDR3 sequence reads: CASSLAGQGTGTEAFF. CDR3 DNA sequence: TGTGCCAGCAGCTTAGCGGGACAGGGGACGGGGACTGAAGCTTTCTTT.

A note on this clone: Distinct nucleotide sequences in the sample also encode this CDR3. This chain connects TRBV27 to TRBJ2-7; 8 bases are shared with TRBD2. Germline CDR1 is MNHEY and CDR2 is SMNVEV (reference sequence). V gave up 5 bases and J gave up 0 bases; unmatched junction bases: 6. There are 15 residues in the CDR3. CDR3 in amino acids: CASSPGLANSYEQYF. DNA of the CDR3: TGTGCCAGCAGTCCCGGACTAGCCAACTCCTACGAGCAGTACTTC.

The chain recombines TRBV19 with TRBJ1-1; D is unclear. Germline V CDR1 and CDR2: LNHDA, SQIVND (reference sequence). The CDR3 consists of 13 residues. The ends were cut back, 6 bases at V and 2 bases at J, with 10 bases in the middle. CDR3 nucleotides: TGTGCCAGTAGGCCCCGGGGAAACACTGAAGCTTTCTTT. It translates to CASRPRGNTEAFF.

This chain uses TRBV27 with TRBJ1-5, with D possibly matching TRBD1 (5 bases). From germline, CDR1 is MNHEY and CDR2 SMNVEV (reference sequence). V lost 3 bases and J 5 bases, leaving 8 bases between the germline ends. The CDR3 consists of 13 residues. This CDR3 reads CASSLWGDQPQHF. The DNA of the CDR3 is TGTGCCAGCAGTTTGTGGGGGGATCAGCCCCAGCATTTT.

The V gene is TRBV10-3, the J gene TRBJ1-5; D is ambiguous. The germline V and J ends were trimmed by 0 bases and 5 bases, with 5 bases remaining between them. This CDR3 has 13 amino acids. From germline, CDR1 is ENHRY and CDR2 SYGVKD. The CDR3 sequence is CAISESRDQPQHF. The CDR3 nucleotides read TGTGCCATCAGTGAGTCGAGAGATCAGCCCCAGCATTTT.